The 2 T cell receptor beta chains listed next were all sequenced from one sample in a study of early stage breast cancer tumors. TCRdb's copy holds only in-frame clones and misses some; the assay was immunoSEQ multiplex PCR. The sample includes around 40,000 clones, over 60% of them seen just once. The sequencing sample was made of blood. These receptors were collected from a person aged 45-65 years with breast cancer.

The CDR3 nucleotides read TGTGCCAGCAGCTTAGACAGGACAGGGCGAGAGACCCAGTACTTC. Translating gives CASSLDRTGRETQYF. This sequence joins TRBV11-2 and TRBJ2-5, with 8 positions matching TRBD1. Per germline, CDR1 SGHAT and CDR2 FQNNGV. J was trimmed by 4 bases and V by 0 bases; bases with no gene match: 4. The CDR3 runs 15 residues. The whole variable domain, remainder taken from reference TRBV11-2 and TRBJ2-5, is EAGVAQSPRYKIIEKRQSVAFWCNPISGHATLYWYQQILGQGPKLLIQFQNNGVVDDSQLPKDRFSAERLKGVDSTLKIQPAKLEDSAVYLCASSLDRTGRETQYFGPGTRLLVL.

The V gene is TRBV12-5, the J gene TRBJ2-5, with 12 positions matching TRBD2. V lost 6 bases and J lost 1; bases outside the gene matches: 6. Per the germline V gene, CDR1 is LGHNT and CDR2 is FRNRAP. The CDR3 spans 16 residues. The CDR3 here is CASGPGLAGLQETQYF. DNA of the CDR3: TGTGCTAGTGGACCGGGACTAGCGGGCCTCCAAGAGACCCAGTACTTC.